The 17 T cell receptor beta chains below come from one sample, sequenced in a study of T cells after somatic rescue of genetic block. Using immunoSEQ multiplex PCR, the repertoire was profiled, and TCRdb retains in-frame clones only, with some absent. The table shows roughly 58,000 clones, with 96% occurring only once. The sequencing input was peripheral blood mononuclear cells (PBMCs). These TCRs come from a child under two years old.

The chain has TRBV5-4 and TRBJ2-7; TRBD2 agrees at 16 bases. Per germline, CDR1 SGHNT and CDR2 YYREEE (reference sequence). The CDR3 totals 18 residues. V was clipped by 4 bases and J by 5 bases; unmatched bases: 12. CDR3 sequence reads: CASSPGTGTSGRGHEQYF. In DNA form, the CDR3 reads TGTGCCAGCAGCCCGGGGACCGGGACTAGCGGGAGGGGGCACGAGCAGTACTTC.

The chain combines TRBV6-1 with TRBJ1-1; D gene uncertain. This CDR3 spans 12 amino acids. The germline V and J ends were trimmed by 6 bases and 3 bases, with 8 bases remaining between them. Germline CDR1 and CDR2: MNHNS and SASEGT. The CDR3 bases are TGTGCCAGCAGGGGGTGGGACACTGAAGCTTTCTTT. It yields the protein CASRGWDTEAFF.

This chain uses TRBV11-3 with TRBJ2-1; D is ambiguous. V dropped 5 bases and J dropped 5 bases, with 10 bases sitting between them. CDR1 is SGHNT and CDR2 is YENEEA in the germline V gene. The CDR3 has 13 residues. The CDR3 here is CASSPSLNNEQFF. For the CDR3, the DNA is TGTGCCAGCAGCCCCTCATTAAACAATGAGCAGTTCTTC.

The rearrangement links TRBV19 to TRBJ2-7; tentatively, D is TRBD1 (5 bases). Per the germline V gene, CDR1 is LNHDA and CDR2 is SQIVND (reference sequence). The CDR3 contains 14 residues. V gave up 3 bases and J gave up 2 bases, with 11 bases separating them. The CDR3 is CASSIRGQTYEQYF. For the CDR3, the DNA is TGTGCCAGTAGTATTCGCGGACAAACCTACGAGCAGTACTTC. Variable domain in full (rest from reference TRBV19 and TRBJ2-7): DGGITQSPKYLFRKEGQNVTLSCEQNLNHDAMYWYRQDPGQGLRLIYYSQIVNDFQKGDIAEGYSVSREKKESFPLTVTSAQKNPTAFYLCASSIRGQTYEQYFGPGTRLTVT.

The genes are TRBV29-1 and TRBJ2-7; no firm D call. Trimming cost V 4 bases and J 6 bases, with 10 bases left between them. The germline gives CDR1 SQVTM, CDR2 ANQGSEA. The CDR3 spans 11 residues. CDR3 residues: CSVVFRVEQYF. The DNA for the CDR3 is TGCAGCGTTGTCTTTCGGGTCGAGCAGTACTTC.

V gene TRBV7-8 combines with J gene TRBJ1-6; D unclear. This CDR3 contains 12 residues. V gave up 3 bases and J gave up 9 bases, with 6 bases separating them. Germline CDR1 and CDR2: SGHVS and FQNEAQ. CDR3 sequence reads: CASSLAASPLHF. The CDR3, as DNA: TGTGCCAGCAGCTTGGCCGCTTCACCCCTCCACTTT. The full variable domain, in which reference TRBV7-8 and TRBJ1-6 provide the parts outside the CDR3, is GAGVSQSPRYKVAKRGQDVALRCDPISGHVSLFWYQQALGQGPEFLTYFQNEAQLDKSGLPSDRFFAERPEGSVSTLKIQRTQQEDSAVYLCASSLAASPLHFGNGTRLTVT.

The J gene is TRBJ2-1, the V gene TRBV5-1; tentatively, D is TRBD1 (6 bases). The germline V gene has CDR1 SGHRS and CDR2 YFSETQ. The CDR3 loop spans 15 amino acids. V was pared by 4 bases and J by 0 bases, with 11 bases between. CDR3 residues: CASSPGQSSYNEQFF. CDR3 coding DNA: TGCGCCAGCAGCCCCGGACAGAGCTCCTACAATGAGCAGTTCTTC.

The V and J genes are TRBV28 and TRBJ2-7; weak D call: TRBD2 (6 bases). This CDR3 is built from 11 residues. Trimming took 3 bases from V and 11 from J, leaving 11 bases between them. The V gene's germline CDR1 is MDHEN and CDR2 SYDVKM. CDR3 region: CASSFGWTKYF. CDR3 nucleotide sequence: TGTGCCAGCAGTTTCGGTTGGACTAAGTACTTC.

The genes are TRBV6-5 and TRBJ2-3; 7 nucleotides agree with TRBD2. The germline V gene has CDR1 MNHEY and CDR2 SVGAGI. The CDR3 covers 16 residues. The V gene end was trimmed by 1 base and the J gene end by 5 bases; junction bases not matched to a gene: 9. CDR3 sequence: CASSYFAGAGGDTQYF. The CDR3 bases are TGTGCCAGCAGTTACTTTGCGGGAGCGGGTGGAGATACGCAGTATTTT.

The V and J genes are TRBV5-4 and TRBJ1-2; TRBD1 matches at 11 bases. V trimming: 4 bases; J trimming: 2 bases; junction bases outside the gene matches: 7. Germline V lookup: CDR1 SGHNT, CDR2 YYREEE (reference sequence). The length of the CDR3 is 16 residues. The CDR3 spells CASSTPGTGGNYGYTF. In DNA form, the CDR3 reads TGTGCCAGCAGCACCCCCGGGACAGGGGGGAACTATGGCTACACCTTC.

The CDR3 DNA follows: TGTGCCAGCAGCCCAAGCGGGAAACAGACCCAGTACTTC. It codes for CASSPSGKQTQYF. The chain couples TRBV9 to TRBJ2-5; 7 nucleotides match TRBD2. J lost 6 bases, V lost 4 bases, and 6 bases had no gene match. In germline, CDR1 is SGDLS, CDR2 YYNGEE. The CDR3 sequence is 13 residues long.

The genes are TRBV27 and TRBJ2-1, with D uncertain. CDR1 is MNHEY and CDR2 is SMNVEV in the germline V gene (reference sequence). V was pared by 2 bases and J by 3 bases, with 11 bases between. This CDR3 contains 15 residues. The CDR3 DNA is TGTGCCAGCAGTTTAGGCGGTGGGGACTACAATGAGCAGTTCTTC. It is translated as CASSLGGGDYNEQFF.

V and J are TRBV6-6 and TRBJ1-4; D unresolved. CDR1 MNHNY and CDR2 SVGAGI come from the germline V gene (reference sequence). V was trimmed by 6 bases and J by 8 bases, leaving 13 bases between them. The length of the CDR3 is 13 residues. CDR3 sequence reads: CASRTSMEEKLFF. CDR3 sequence (DNA): TGTGCCAGCAGGACATCAATGGAAGAAAAACTGTTTTTT.

The chain uses TRBV4-2 and TRBJ2-1; D uncertain. V was clipped by 1 base and J by 2 bases, with 3 bases between them. The CDR3 covers 13 residues. CDR1 LGHNA and CDR2 YNFKEQ come from the germline V gene. CDR3 amino acids: CASSQATYNEQFF. In nucleotides, the CDR3 is TGTGCCAGCAGCCAAGCCACCTACAATGAGCAGTTCTTC.

The rearrangement uses TRBV28 and TRBJ2-2; TRBD1 matches at 8 bases. The germline gives CDR1 MDHEN, CDR2 SYDVKM. The CDR3 is made up of 18 amino acids. J lost 4 bases, V lost 4 bases, and 14 bases had no gene match. The CDR3: CASSSAGVTGACTGELFF. As DNA, the CDR3 is TGTGCCAGCAGTTCCGCTGGTGTGACAGGGGCCTGCACCGGGGAGCTGTTTTTT.

The rearrangement joins TRBV28 to TRBJ2-2; TRBD2 aligns across 13 bases. After removal of 8 bases from V and 8 bases from J, the junction contained 8 bases not matched to a gene. Per the germline V gene, CDR1 is MDHEN and CDR2 is SYDVKM. The CDR3 is 15 residues long. Here the CDR3 DNA reads TGTGCCAGCTTCGGACTAGCGGGAGAAGGTGGGGAGCTGTTTTTT. As protein: CASFGLAGEGGELFF.

The rearrangement links TRBV7-9 to TRBJ2-3, with D hard to call. CDR1 and CDR2 from the germline V gene are SEHNR and FQNEAQ (reference sequence). This CDR3 spans 14 amino acids. Trimming took 6 bases from V and 7 from J, leaving 17 bases between them. The CDR3 loop is CASSLRAGYNTQYF. Written as DNA, the CDR3 is TGTGCCAGCAGTCTTAGGGCCGGTTATAATACGCAGTATTTT.